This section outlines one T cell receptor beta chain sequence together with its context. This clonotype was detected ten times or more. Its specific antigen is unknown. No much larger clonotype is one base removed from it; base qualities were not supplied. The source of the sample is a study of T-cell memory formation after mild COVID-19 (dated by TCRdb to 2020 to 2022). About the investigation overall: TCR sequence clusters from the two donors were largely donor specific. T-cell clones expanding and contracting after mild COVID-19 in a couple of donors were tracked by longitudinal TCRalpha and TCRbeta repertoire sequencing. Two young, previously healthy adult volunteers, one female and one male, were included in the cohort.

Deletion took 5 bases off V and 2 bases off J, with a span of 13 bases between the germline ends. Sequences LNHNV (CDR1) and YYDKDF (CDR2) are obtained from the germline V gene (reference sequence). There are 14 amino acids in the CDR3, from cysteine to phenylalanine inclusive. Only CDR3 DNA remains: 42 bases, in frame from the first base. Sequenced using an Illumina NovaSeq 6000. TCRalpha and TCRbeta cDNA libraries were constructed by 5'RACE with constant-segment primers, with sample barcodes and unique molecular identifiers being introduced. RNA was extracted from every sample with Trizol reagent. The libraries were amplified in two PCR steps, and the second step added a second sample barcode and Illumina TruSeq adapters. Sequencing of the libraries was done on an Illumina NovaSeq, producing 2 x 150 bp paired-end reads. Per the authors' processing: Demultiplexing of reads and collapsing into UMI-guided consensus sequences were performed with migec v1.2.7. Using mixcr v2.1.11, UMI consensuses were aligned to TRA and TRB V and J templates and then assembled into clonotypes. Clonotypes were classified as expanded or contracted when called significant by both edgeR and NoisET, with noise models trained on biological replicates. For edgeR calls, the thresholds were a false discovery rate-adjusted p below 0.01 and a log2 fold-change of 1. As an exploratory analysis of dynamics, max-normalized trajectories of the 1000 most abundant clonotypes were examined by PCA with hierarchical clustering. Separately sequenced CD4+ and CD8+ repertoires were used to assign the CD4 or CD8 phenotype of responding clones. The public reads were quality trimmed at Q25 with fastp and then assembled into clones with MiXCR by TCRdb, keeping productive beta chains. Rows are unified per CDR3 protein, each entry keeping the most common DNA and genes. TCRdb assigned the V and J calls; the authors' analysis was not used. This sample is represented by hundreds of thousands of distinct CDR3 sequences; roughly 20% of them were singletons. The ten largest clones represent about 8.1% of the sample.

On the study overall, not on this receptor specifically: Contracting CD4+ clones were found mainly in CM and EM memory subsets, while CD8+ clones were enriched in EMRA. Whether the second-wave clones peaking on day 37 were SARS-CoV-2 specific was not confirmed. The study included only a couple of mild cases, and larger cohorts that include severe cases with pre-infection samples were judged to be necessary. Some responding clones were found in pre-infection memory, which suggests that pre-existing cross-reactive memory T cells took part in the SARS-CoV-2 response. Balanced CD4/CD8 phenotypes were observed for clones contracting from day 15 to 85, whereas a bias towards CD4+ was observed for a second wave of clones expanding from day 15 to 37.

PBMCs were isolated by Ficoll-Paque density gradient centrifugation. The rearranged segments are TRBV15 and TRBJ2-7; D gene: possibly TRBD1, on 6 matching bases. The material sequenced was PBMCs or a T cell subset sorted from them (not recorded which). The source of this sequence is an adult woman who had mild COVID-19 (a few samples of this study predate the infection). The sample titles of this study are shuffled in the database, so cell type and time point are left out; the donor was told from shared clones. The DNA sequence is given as TGTGCCACCAGCCGAACCAGGACAGCCTACGAGCAGTACTTC. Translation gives CATSRTRTAYEQYF.